This T cell receptor (beta chain) was observed in a study of blood T cell repertoires in COVID-19. This table comes from immunoSEQ multiplex PCR, and its TCRdb copy is limited to in-frame clones, with some not included. This table has 410,000 or so clones, 89% appearing once. CDR1 SGHTA and CDR2 FQGNSA come from the germline V gene. The junction had 6 bases not matched to a gene; V was cut back by 5 bases and J by 7 bases. The CDR3 extends over 15 amino acids. This chain uses TRBV7-2 with TRBJ1-6, with 9 bases lining up with TRBD1. Material for sequencing was peripheral blood. The receptor's source is a woman in her 40s with COVID-19, enrolled during active disease. The CDR3 region has the DNA TGTGCCAGCAGCCAAAGGACAGGGGAGAATTCACCCCTCCACTTT. This sequence encodes CASSQRTGENSPLHF.